This TCR beta chain was profiled in a study of T-cell memory formation after mild COVID-19. TCRdb itself ran the 5' RACE reads through MiXCR, one entry per CDR3 protein. This sample carries roughly 62,000 distinct CDR3 sequences, 9% to 9.5% of them seen once, and the ten largest clones take 0.95% to 1.3%. With 4 bases removed from V and 7 bases from J, the gap between germline ends came to 18 bases. The CDR3 runs 14 residues. CDR1 and CDR2 from the germline V gene are SGHNT and YYREEE (reference sequence). The rearrangement joins TRBV5-4 to TRBJ2-7; maybe TRBD2 (5 bases). This TCR was sampled from a man younger than 35 who had mild COVID-19 (a few samples of this study predate the infection). Cell type and time point are not known. What was sequenced was PBMCs or a T cell subset sorted from them (not recorded which). The DNA of the CDR3 is TGTGCCAGCAGCCGCGGGTTAACTACGGGAGAGCAGTACTTC. This encodes CASSRGLTTGEQYF.